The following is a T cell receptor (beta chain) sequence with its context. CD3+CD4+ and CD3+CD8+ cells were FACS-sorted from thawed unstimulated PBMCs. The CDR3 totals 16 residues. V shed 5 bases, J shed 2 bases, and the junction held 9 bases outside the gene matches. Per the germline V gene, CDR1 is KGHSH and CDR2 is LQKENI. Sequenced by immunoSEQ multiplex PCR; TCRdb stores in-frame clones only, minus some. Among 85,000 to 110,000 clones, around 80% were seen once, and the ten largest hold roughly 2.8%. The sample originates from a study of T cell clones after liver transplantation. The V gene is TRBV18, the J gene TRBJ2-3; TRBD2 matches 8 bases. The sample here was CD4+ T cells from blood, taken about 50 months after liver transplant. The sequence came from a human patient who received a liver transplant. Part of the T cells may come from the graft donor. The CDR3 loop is CASSRSRREDTDTQYF. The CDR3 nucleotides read TGTGCCAGCTCAAGATCGCGGCGGGAGGACACAGATACGCAGTATTTT.